These 23 T cell receptor beta chains originate from one sample sequenced in a study of blood T cell repertoires in COVID-19. Repertoires were generated with immunoSEQ multiplex PCR, while TCRdb's copy carries only in-frame clones and drops some. The sample shows about 36,000 clones, 90% of them seen only once. Sequenced input: peripheral blood. These receptor sequences come from a human donor in a cohort sampled during active COVID-19.

This clone was seen just once. This chain uses TRBV10-3 with TRBJ2-7, with a tentative D call TRBD1 (6 bases). V lost 3 bases and J lost 2, with 14 bases in between. The CDR3 contains 15 residues. Germline V gene lookup returns CDR1 ENHRY and CDR2 SYGVKD. In nucleotides, the CDR3 is TGTGCCATCAGTGATGTGGCAGGGGCCACCTACGAGCAGTACTTC. Its translation: CAISDVAGATYEQYF.

The rearrangement joins TRBV9 to TRBJ2-1; D is possibly TRBD2 (5 bases). Germline V gives CDR1 SGDLS, CDR2 YYNGEE. The CDR3 has 14 amino acids. The V gene lost 3 bases and the J gene lost 7 bases, with 14 bases spanning the gap. CDR3 region: CASSGPASSNEQFF. The CDR3 DNA reads TGTGCCAGCAGCGGCCCGGCTAGCTCGAATGAGCAGTTCTTC.

This clone is a singleton in its sample. The chain is built from TRBV29-1 and TRBJ2-4; tentatively, D is TRBD1 (5 bases). Germline CDR1 reads SQVTM; CDR2 reads ANQGSEA. This CDR3 region has 14 residues. The V end lost 1 base, the J end lost 4 bases, and 11 bases lay between the germline ends. The CDR3 DNA follows: TGCAGCGTTGAAGTGTCAGGGAAGAAAAACATTCAGTACTTC. Translated: CSVEVSGKKNIQYF.

The J gene is TRBJ2-6, the V gene TRBV11-2; 7 bases line up with TRBD1. Looked up from germline, CDR1 is SGHAT and CDR2 is FQNNGV. V was pared by 6 bases and J by 0 bases, with 8 bases of the junction left unmatched. The CDR3 length is 17 residues. The CDR3 sequence is CASRTPGQTSGANVLTF. CDR3 sequence (DNA): TGTGCCAGCAGAACTCCGGGACAGACCTCTGGGGCCAACGTCCTGACTTTC.

The chain recombines TRBV7-8 with TRBJ1-1; 9 nucleotides agree with TRBD1. There are 14 residues in the CDR3. The junction had 4 bases not matched to a gene; V was cut back by 5 bases and J by 3 bases. Germline assignment: CDR1 SGHVS and CDR2 FQNEAQ. CDR3 residues: CASSTGQGHTEAFF. The CDR3 bases are TGTGCCAGCAGCACCGGACAGGGGCACACTGAAGCTTTCTTT.

This clone was counted once. The rearrangement links TRBV28 to TRBJ1-5, with 9 bases identical to TRBD1. CDR3 length: 16 residues. The germline V gene has CDR1 MDHEN and CDR2 SYDVKM. V was clipped by 4 bases and J by 5 bases; unmatched bases: 9. CDR3 DNA: TGTGCCAGCAGTTCCCAAAGGACAGGGGTTCATCAGCCCCAGCATTTT. It encodes CASSSQRTGVHQPQHF.

The genes are TRBV2 and TRBJ2-7; D perhaps matches TRBD2 (6 bases). Germline V gene sequence: CDR1 SNHLY, CDR2 FYNNEI. Trimming took 8 bases from V and 3 from J, leaving 20 bases between them. The CDR3 totals 15 residues. CDR3 loop: CASEEGLGGHYEQYF. The CDR3 nucleotides are TGTGCCAGCGAGGAGGGGCTAGGAGGCCACTACGAGCAGTACTTC. The full variable domain, its missing parts supplied by reference TRBV2 and TRBJ2-7, is EPEVTQTPSHQVTQMGQEVILRCVPISNHLYFYWYRQILGQKVEFLVSFYNNEISEKSEIFDDQFSVERPDGSNFTLKIRSTKLEDSAMYFCASEEGLGGHYEQYFGPGTRLTVT.

CDR3 in amino acids: CASRARGTDTQYF. The CDR3 region has the DNA TGTGCCAGCAGAGCTCGGGGCACAGATACGCAGTATTTT. The chain is built from TRBV7-8 and TRBJ2-3; no clear D. With 6 bases removed from V and 1 base from J, the gap between germline ends came to 8 bases. The germline CDR1 and CDR2 sequences are SGHVS and FQNEAQ. The CDR3 consists of 13 residues.

This clone appeared once. Other DNA sequences within the sample encode an identical CDR3. V is TRBV7-9 and J is TRBJ2-1, with 13 bases that match TRBD2. Trimming removed 2 bases from V and 4 bases from J; junction bases left unmatched: 5. The CDR3 sequence is 17 residues long. Germline V gene sequence: CDR1 SEHNR, CDR2 FQNEAQ (reference sequence). The CDR3 DNA follows: TGTGCCAGCAGCTTAAGTGGACTAGCGGGAGCGTACAATGAGCAGTTCTTC. Its translation: CASSLSGLAGAYNEQFF.

This clone occurred a few times. The rearrangement links TRBV4-1 to TRBJ1-6; 7 nucleotides match TRBD1. Germline V gene sequence: CDR1 MGHRA, CDR2 YSYEKL. The V gene end was trimmed by 1 base and the J gene end by 1 base; junction bases not matched to a gene: 4. The CDR3 runs to 17 residues. The CDR3 DNA reads TGCGCCAGCAGCCAAGGCCCAGGGGGATCCTATAATTCACCCCTCCACTTT. Translation: CASSQGPGGSYNSPLHF.

The V gene is TRBV18, the J gene TRBJ2-7; 9 bases align to TRBD2. The CDR3 runs 17 residues. The germline V gene has CDR1 KGHSH and CDR2 LQKENI. V was pared by 3 bases and J by 4 bases, with 13 bases of the junction left unmatched. The CDR3 coding sequence is TGTGCCAGCTCACCGCTCGGGCGGGCTAGCGGGGTTTACGAGCAGTACTTC. It translates to CASSPLGRASGVYEQYF.

V gene TRBV28 combines with J gene TRBJ1-1, with D tentatively TRBD1 (5 bases). Deletions cut 2 bases from V and 11 bases from J, with 9 bases between. The CDR3 extends over 11 amino acids. Germline CDR1 is MDHEN and CDR2 is SYDVKM. The CDR3 DNA is TGTGCCAGCAGTTTAACAGGCTGGGCTTTCTTT. Translating gives CASSLTGWAFF.

This clone was detected only once. The chain carries TRBV5-1 and TRBJ1-4; 9 bases agree with TRBD1. From germline, CDR1 is SGHRS and CDR2 YFSETQ. Trimming removed 0 bases from V and 5 bases from J; junction bases left unmatched: 5. The CDR3 sequence is 16 residues long. The CDR3 reads CASSLAVGQGNEKLFF. CDR3 DNA sequence: TGCGCCAGCAGCTTGGCCGTGGGACAGGGAAATGAAAAACTGTTTTTT.

The chain uses TRBV10-1 and TRBJ2-1, with 11 bases matching TRBD2. Germline V CDR1 and CDR2: WNHNN, SYGVQD (reference sequence). This CDR3 contains 16 residues. Unmatched junction bases numbered 13, after V lost 10 bases and J lost 5 bases. The CDR3 bases are TGCGCCAACCTGGGGCTAGCGGGAGGTAGAGACAATGAGCAGTTCTTC. Protein product: CANLGLAGGRDNEQFF.

A remark on this clone: One junction end disagrees with the germline gene, perhaps due to a read error. J is TRBJ2-7 and V is TRBV6-6; no definite D call. The CDR3 has 13 amino acids. In germline, CDR1 is MNHNY, CDR2 SVGAGI (reference sequence). The CDR3 nucleotides read TGTGCCAGCAGTTTCCAGCCCCCTTGGCCCCCACTATTC. It translates to CASSFQPPWPPLF.

V gene TRBV21-1 combines with J gene TRBJ2-3; the DNA was not used to check the table's D call, TRBD2. TRBV21-1 is termed a pseudogene. The CDR3 spans 18 residues. This chain's CDR3 is CASSPNSLGLAGADTQYF. CDR3 nucleotides: TGTGCCAGCAGCCCAAACAGCCTGGGACTAGCGGGCGCAGATACGCAGTATTTT.

V usage is TRBV24-1 and J usage is TRBJ1-2; the match to TRBD1 covers 7 bases. Per germline, CDR1 KGHDR and CDR2 SFDVKD. The CDR3 is 17 amino acids. After removal of 3 bases from V and 4 bases from J, the junction contained 13 bases not matched to a gene. CDR3 sequence reads: CATSDPYLGQHSYGYTF. CDR3 DNA sequence: TGTGCCACCAGTGATCCATATCTGGGACAGCACAGCTATGGCTACACCTTC.

This chain connects TRBV6-5 to TRBJ2-7; 9 positions agree with TRBD2. CDR3 length equals 12 residues. Germline trimming cut 8 bases from V and 7 bases from J; bases unmatched to any gene: 6. The V gene's germline CDR1 is MNHEY and CDR2 SVGAGI. DNA for the CDR3: TGTGCCAGCCGGCGGGAGGGCGCTGAGCAGTACTTC. This codes for CASRREGAEQYF.

The chain has TRBV4-1 and TRBJ2-1; 16 bases are shared with TRBD2. CDR3 length: 15 amino acids. Germline lookup yields CDR1 MGHRA and CDR2 YSYEKL. With V trimmed by 1 base and J by 15 bases, 6 bases remained unmatched. The CDR3 reads CASSQAGTSGRDRFF. In nucleotides, the CDR3 is TGCGCCAGCAGCCAAGCCGGGACTAGCGGGAGGGATCGGTTCTTC.

The CDR3 nucleotides are TGTGCCAGCAGTTATGGGGACAGATCACCCCTCCACTTT. Translating gives CASSYGDRSPLHF. The genes are TRBV6-2 or TRBV6-3 and TRBJ1-6; 7 positions agree with TRBD1. Trimming removed 3 bases from V and 10 bases from J; junction bases left unmatched: 3. The CDR3 contains 13 residues. CDR1 is MNHEY, CDR2 SVGEGT, per germline.

V usage is TRBV25-1 and J usage is TRBJ2-7; 7 bases are a match to TRBD1. The CDR3 is 13 amino acids. V was pared by 6 bases and J by 7 bases, with 9 bases of the junction left unmatched. CDR1 MGHDK and CDR2 SYGVNS come from the germline V gene. This chain's CDR3 is CASRSTGVREQYF. The CDR3 DNA is TGTGCCAGCAGATCCACAGGGGTGAGGGAGCAGTACTTC.

The chain combines TRBV11-2 with TRBJ2-1; D not certain. Trimming shortened V by 5 bases and J by 7 bases, and 21 bases separated the two germline ends. The germline V gene encodes CDR1 SGHAT and CDR2 FQNNGV. This CDR3 spans 16 amino acids. The CDR3 is CASSPPRTIPGNEQFF. CDR3 DNA sequence: TGTGCCAGCAGCCCTCCTCGTACTATACCTGGGAATGAGCAGTTCTTC. The full variable domain, rest sourced from reference TRBV11-2 and TRBJ2-1, is EAGVAQSPRYKIIEKRQSVAFWCNPISGHATLYWYQQILGQGPKLLIQFQNNGVVDDSQLPKDRFSAERLKGVDSTLKIQPAKLEDSAVYLCASSPPRTIPGNEQFFGPGTRLTVL.

CDR3 sequence (DNA): TGCAGTGCTAGTTCCCCGGGAGGGTGGACTAATGAGCAGTTCTTC. It translates to CSASSPGGWTNEQFF. The V gene is TRBV20-1, the J gene TRBJ2-1, with 8 bases identical to TRBD2. The CDR3 sequence is 15 residues long. Germline loops: CDR1 DFQATT, CDR2 SNEGSKA (reference sequence). Trimming took 3 bases from V and 7 from J; bases not matched to a gene: 11.